This T cell receptor beta chain was sequenced in a study of T-cell reconstitution after alpha-beta-depleted transplantation in children. In this sample, this clonotype turned up many times. The germline gives CDR1 LNHNV, CDR2 YYDKDF (reference sequence). CDR3 length equals 16 residues. With 2 bases removed from V and 2 bases from J, the gap between germline ends came to 16 bases. Preparation of the TCRbeta library was carried out with unique molecular identifiers. One entry per CDR3 protein, called by TCRdb with MiXCR from the PCR reads. This sample has a few hundred thousand distinct CDR3 sequences, with roughly a tenth found just once.

The rearrangement links TRBV15 to TRBJ2-7; D perhaps matches TRBD1 (6 bases). This receptor was taken from a human donor who donated a stem cell graft to a child with SCID. Here the sequenced sample was PBMCs from the stem cell graft donor, taken from the stem cell graft. CDR3 nucleotides: TGTGCCACCAGCAGAACCCTAAACAGGGAGCCCTACGAGCAGTACTTC. It encodes CATSRTLNREPYEQYF. Full variable domain (missing parts from reference TRBV15 and TRBJ2-7): DAMVIQNPRYQVTQFGKPVTLSCSQTLNHNVMYWYQQKSSQAPKLLFHYYDKDFNNEADTPDNFQSRRPNTSFCFLDIRSPGLGDTAMYLCATSRTLNREPYEQYFGPGTRLTVT.